Given below is one T cell receptor beta chain in context. Its antigen is not known. The data stem from a study of shared clonotypes between healthy human individuals. Donors were healthy HIV-negative adults without recently reported acute infections or vaccinations. Here immunoSEQ multiplex PCR was the method, and the copy in TCRdb shows in-frame clones only, minus some. The sample consists of a few million clones, more than 80% of them appearing once. Study conclusions and caveats: Naive subsets typically showed greater estimated richness than memory subsets. Only blood was sampled, and tissue TCR repertoires likely differ from blood ones. Clonotypes that were shared across a handful of donors made up 4.5% to 5% of naive CD4 clonotypes.

The V end lost 5 bases, the J end lost 0 bases, and 10 bases lay between the germline ends. From germline, CDR1 is MNHNY and CDR2 SVGAGI (reference sequence). The CDR3 is made up of 14 amino acids. This chain links TRBV6-6 with TRBJ1-1, with D unresolved. Sequenced sample: naive CD4+ T cells from PBMCs. Sample subset: CD45RA+ positively selected. This receptor was taken from a man younger than 35 in good health. Some clones in this sample may be carry-over from other donors' samples. The CDR3 DNA sequence: TGTGCCAGCAGTGATCCACAAATGAACACTGAAGCTTTCTTT. This sequence encodes CASSDPQMNTEAFF.